One sample yielded the 5 T cell receptor beta chains listed below, sequenced in a study of post-analysis software for immune sequencing data (dated by TCRdb to the mid-2010s). The paper's findings and limits, for the study overall: Several TRBV segments, including TRBV5-6, TRBV5-1 and TRBV20-1, were significantly more frequent in patients than controls.

Libraries were prepared through PCR. Sequencing took place on an Illumina HiSeq 2500. To reduce PCR and sequencing biases, unique molecular identifiers were incorporated into the TCR beta cDNA libraries. The public reads were quality trimmed at Q25 with fastp and then assembled into clones with MiXCR by TCRdb, keeping productive beta chains. Rows merge per CDR3 protein into single entries with the most common DNA and genes. The sample table shows hundreds of thousands of distinct CDR3 sequences, and approximately 60% are seen once. The ten top clones hold over 9% of the sample. Their antigen targets remain unknown. The sequenced sample consisted of blood. Every receptor here comes from a girl aged 2-10 years with multiple sclerosis.

Concerning this clonotype itself: Mismatch with germline at one junction end may stem from a read error. The V call is TRBV6-2 or TRBV6-3, the J call TRBJ2-3; no clear D. The CDR3 spans 14 residues. Germline V CDR1 and CDR2: MNHEY, SVGEGT. CDR3 amino acids: CASGYWVRTDTQYF. For the CDR3, the DNA is TGTGCCAGCGGTTACTGGGTCCGCACAGATACGCAGTATTTT.

This clonotype was detected only a few times. V is TRBV5-1 and J is TRBJ2-1; 9 positions agree with TRBD2. Germline assignment: CDR1 SGHRS and CDR2 YFSETQ. The CDR3 sequence is 15 residues long. Losses at the gene ends were 2 bases for V and 7 bases for J; bases not matched to a gene: 7. The DNA for the CDR3 is TGCGCCAGCAGCTTCGGCGCGGGGGGGCGGAATGAGCAGTTCTTC. The encoded protein is CASSFGAGGRNEQFF. Full variable domain (rest looked up from reference TRBV5-1 and TRBJ2-1): KAGVTQTPRYLIKTRGQQVTLSCSPISGHRSVSWYQQTPGQGLQFLFEYFSETQRNKGNFPGRFSGRQFSNSRSEMNVSTLELGDSALYLCASSFGAGGRNEQFFGPGTRLTVL.

The chain recombines TRBV9 with TRBJ2-3, with unresolved D. The CDR3 consists of 15 residues. Germline V gene lookup returns CDR1 SGDLS and CDR2 YYNGEE. The V and J ends lost 6 bases and 3 bases respectively, with 17 bases between them. DNA of the CDR3: TGTGCCAGCAACAAAGGTCAGATACAAACAGATACGCAGTATTTT. It yields the protein CASNKGQIQTDTQYF.

The rearrangement joins TRBV28 to TRBJ2-7; perhaps D is TRBD1 or TRBD2 (5 bases each). V dropped 10 bases and J dropped 2 bases, with 15 bases sitting between them. The CDR3 spans 13 residues. Germline lookup yields CDR1 MDHEN and CDR2 SYDVKM. The CDR3 DNA reads TGTGCCAACAGCTGGGACGCGACCTACGAGCAGTACTTC. Its translation: CANSWDATYEQYF.

This clonotype was seen more than once but under ten times. The gene calls are TRBV10-1 and TRBJ1-2; D remains ambiguous. V lost 2 bases, J lost 8 bases, and 12 bases lay in between. The germline gives CDR1 WNHNN, CDR2 SYGVQD (reference sequence). CDR3 length equals 13 residues. CDR3 protein: CASSEVEGYGYTF. In DNA form, the CDR3 reads TGCGCCAGCAGTGAGGTAGAGGGTTACGGCTACACCTTC.